This is a list of T cell receptor beta chains from one sample in a study of T cells in Graves' hyperthyroidism and ophthalmopathy. TCRdb analysed the multiplex PCR reads with MiXCR anew, one entry per CDR3 protein. Here the sample spans around 500,000 distinct CDR3 sequences, about 14% being singletons. The source material was blood. Receptors were obtained from a woman aged 40 to 50 with Graves' hyperthyroidism. CDR3s include the opening cysteine and the closing phenylalanine or tryptophan. The D gene is left open where the match is weak. Rows give clone size only sometimes, using once, few, many, or a class for an expanded clone.

V: TRBV10-3; length: 14; J: TRBJ2-7; size: .; D: .; DNA: TGTGCCACCCAGGCCGGAGGGGGGCGGGACGAGCGGTACTTC; CDR3: CATQAGGGRDERYF
V: TRBV18; length: 14; J: TRBJ1-4; size: many; D: .; DNA: TGTGCCAGCTCGCCCGGGATAACTAATGAAAAACTGTTTTTT; CDR3: CASSPGITNEKLFF
V: TRBV6-1; length: 16; J: TRBJ1-5; size: many; D: .; DNA: TGTGCCAGCAGTGAAGTATTACCGATATTCAATCAGCCCCAGCATTTT; CDR3: CASSEVLPIFNQPQHF
V: TRBV19; length: 14; J: TRBJ2-7; size: .; D: .; DNA: TGTGCCAGTAGTATAGATCTGGGATCCTACGAGCAGTACTTC; CDR3: CASSIDLGSYEQYF
V: TRBV7-9; length: 16; J: TRBJ2-1; size: many; D: .; DNA: TGTGCCAGCAGCTTAGATGGTCTTACCTCCTACAATGAGCAGTTCTTC; CDR3: CASSLDGLTSYNEQFF
V: TRBV2; length: 15; J: TRBJ2-3; size: many; D: .; DNA: TGTGCCAGCAGTGAAGCCTCGATTAGCACAGATACGCAGTATTTT; CDR3: CASSEASISTDTQYF
V: TRBV11-1; length: 13; J: TRBJ2-7; size: many; D: TRBD1; DNA: TGTGCCAGCAGCCTCGGACAGGGCGACGAGCAGTACTTC; CDR3: CASSLGQGDEQYF
V: TRBV20-1; length: 16; J: TRBJ2-1; size: few; D: .; DNA: TGCAGTGCTAGAGATCCGGGACCGCTCTCCTACAATGAGCAGTTCTTC; CDR3: CSARDPGPLSYNEQFF
V: TRBV11-2; length: 16; J: TRBJ1-4; size: many; D: TRBD1; DNA: TGTGCCAGCAGCTTAGTATCCGGACAGGGAGGTGAAAAACTGTTTTTT; CDR3: CASSLVSGQGGEKLFF
V: TRBV7-9; length: 17; J: TRBJ2-5; size: many; D: TRBD2; DNA: TGTGCCAGCAGCTGGACTAGCGGGAGAGAGTACCAAGAGACCCAGTACTTC; CDR3: CASSWTSGREYQETQYF
V: TRBV6-1; length: 13; J: TRBJ1-5; size: many; D: .; DNA: TGTGCCAGCAGTCGGGATTACAATCAGCCCCAGCATTTT; CDR3: CASSRDYNQPQHF
V: TRBV5-1; length: 17; J: TRBJ2-1; size: few; D: TRBD1; DNA: TGCGCCAGCAGCCAATACCCCGGGACAGGGAATTACAATGAGCAGTTCTTC; CDR3: CASSQYPGTGNYNEQFF
V: TRBV7-2; length: 19; J: TRBJ2-1; size: few; D: .; DNA: TGTGCCAGCAGCTTATTTGCCCGGGAGTTTTCGATTTCCTACAATGAGCAGTTCTTC; CDR3: CASSLFAREFSISYNEQFF
V: TRBV19; length: 13; J: TRBJ1-2; size: .; D: .; DNA: TGTGCCAGTACCCACAGGACTAACTATGGCTACACCTTC; CDR3: CASTHRTNYGYTF
V: TRBV27; length: 15; J: TRBJ2-7; size: few; D: TRBD2; DNA: TGTGCCAGCAGTTTCGGACTAGCGGGAGTTAACGAGCAGTACTTC; CDR3: CASSFGLAGVNEQYF
V: TRBV20-1; length: 13; J: TRBJ2-5; size: few; D: .; DNA: TGCAGTGCTAGACGAGCGGGTGGTGAGACCCAGTACTTC; CDR3: CSARRAGGETQYF
V: TRBV11-2; length: 16; J: TRBJ2-3; size: many; D: TRBD2; DNA: TGTGCCAGCAGCGGAAATAGCGGGGCTAGCACAGATACGCAGTATTTT; CDR3: CASSGNSGASTDTQYF
V: TRBV7-2; length: 15; J: TRBJ2-3; size: .; D: .; DNA: TGTGCCAGCAGCCCGAACGGGGTCCCCACAGATACGCAGTATTTT; CDR3: CASSPNGVPTDTQYF
V: TRBV29-1; length: 14; J: TRBJ2-1; size: .; D: TRBD1; DNA: TGCAGCGCCCGGATTGGGACAGTACCGAATGAGCAGTTCTTC; CDR3: CSARIGTVPNEQFF